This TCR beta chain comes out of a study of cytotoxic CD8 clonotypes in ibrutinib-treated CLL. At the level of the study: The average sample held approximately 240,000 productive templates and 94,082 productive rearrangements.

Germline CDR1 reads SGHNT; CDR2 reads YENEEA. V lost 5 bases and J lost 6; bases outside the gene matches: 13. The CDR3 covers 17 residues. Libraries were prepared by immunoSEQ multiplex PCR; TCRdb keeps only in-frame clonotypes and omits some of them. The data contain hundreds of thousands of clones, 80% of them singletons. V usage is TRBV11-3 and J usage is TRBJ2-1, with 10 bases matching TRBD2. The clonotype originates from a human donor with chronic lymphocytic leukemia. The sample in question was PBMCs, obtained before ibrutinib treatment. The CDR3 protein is CASSLNTRLAGSNEQFF. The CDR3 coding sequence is TGTGCCAGCAGCCTGAACACCAGACTAGCGGGTTCCAATGAGCAGTTCTTC.